The following is a T cell receptor (beta chain) sequence with its context. Its antigen is still unknown. This CDR3 contains 15 residues. Germline CDR1 reads SGDLS; CDR2 reads YYNGEE. Trimming took off 1 base at V and 4 bases at J, with 14 bases between the two ends. This sample was included in a study of identical twins. Study findings and constraints: Zero-insertion analyses could be partly confounded by invariant MAIT and iNKT cells.

TCRdb reanalysed the 5' RACE reads using MiXCR and keeps one entry per CDR3 protein. Of fewer than 900,000 distinct CDR3 sequences in the sample, approximately 21% were seen once. This sample also appeared in a second study, on T cells expressing NK-cell markers. That paper states: It was from sorted CD3+CD56+NKG2C+, CD3+CD56+NKG2C- and CD3+CD56-NKG2C+ T cells that TCR beta repertoires came. These clonotypes, the leaders elsewhere, also led the CD3+CD56-NKG2C+ fraction in a few donors.

The specimen was PBMCs. The chain joins TRBV9 to TRBJ1-1; the D is unclear. The clonotype originates from a woman between 18 and 30 years old in good health. DNA of the CDR3: TGTGCCAGCAGCGTAACAACATTTGGAGCCACTGAAGCTTTCTTT. As protein: CASSVTTFGATEAFF.